Below are 8 T cell receptor beta chains sequenced from a single sample in a study of T-cell reconstitution after alpha-beta-depleted transplantation in children. Unique molecular identifiers were built into the TCRbeta library. TCRdb analysed the PCR reads with MiXCR anew, one entry per CDR3 protein. Among 750,000 to 950,000 distinct CDR3 sequences listed, around 15% were seen once. This specimen consisted of PBMCs, mostly from graft donor cells, obtained 360 days after TCRalphabeta/CD19-depleted stem cell transplant. The receptor source for this set is a male patient under 18 who had a stem cell transplant for acute lymphoblastic leukemia, so the T cells may come from the graft donor.

This clonotype appeared a few times. CDR3 nucleotide sequence: TGTGCCAGCAGTTGGCTGGGAGAAAAACTGTTTTTT. This sequence encodes CASSWLGEKLFF. The chain combines TRBV12-3 or TRBV12-4 with TRBJ1-4; D remains ambiguous. The CDR3 spans 12 residues. V dropped 4 bases and J dropped 8 bases, with 8 bases sitting between them.

This clonotype appeared a few times. This chain links TRBV25-1 with TRBJ1-4; 7 bases map to TRBD1. Germline-derived CDR1 and CDR2 are MGHDK and SYGVNS. This CDR3 has 16 amino acids. V dropped 4 bases and J dropped 8; count of bases not matched to a gene: 13. Here the CDR3 reads CASSAPATGRGEKLFF. The CDR3 coding sequence is TGTGCCAGCAGTGCCCCTGCGACAGGGAGAGGAGAAAAACTGTTTTTT. The full variable domain, with the rest looked up from reference TRBV25-1 and TRBJ1-4, is EADIYQTPRYLVIGTGKKITLECSQTMGHDKMYWYQQDPGMELHLIHYSYGVNSTEKGDLSSESTVSRIRTEHFPLTLESARPSHTSQYLCASSAPATGRGEKLFFGSGTQLSVL.

The rearrangement uses TRBV6-5 and TRBJ2-5; D is unresolved. This CDR3 region has 15 residues. Trimming pared 2 bases from V and 0 bases from J, leaving 10 bases between. In germline, CDR1 is MNHEY, CDR2 SVGAGI. CDR3 sequence (DNA): TGTGCCAGCAGTTACAGTACACAGTACCAAGAGACCCAGTACTTC. Translation gives CASSYSTQYQETQYF.

This clonotype was counted ten times or more. V and J are TRBV5-1 and TRBJ1-2; D gene uncertain. Germline V gene data show CDR1 as SGHRS and CDR2 as YFSETQ. The length of the CDR3 is 13 residues. V was pared by 3 bases and J by 2 bases, with 8 bases between. CDR3 sequence reads: CASSYTENYGYTF. The DNA of the CDR3 is TGCGCCAGCAGCTATACAGAGAACTATGGCTACACCTTC.

The V and J genes are TRBV15 and TRBJ2-7; no definite D call. Trimming stripped 0 bases from V and 4 bases from J, with 19 bases between. Germline lookup yields CDR1 LNHNV and CDR2 YYDKDF (reference sequence). CDR3 length: 17 amino acids. The CDR3 DNA is TGTGCCACCAGCAGAGATCTCTGGGCTCGAGACAATTACGAGCAGTACTTC. This sequence encodes CATSRDLWARDNYEQYF.

This clonotype was detected many times. The chain joins TRBV7-9 to TRBJ2-7; D is unclear. Trimming stripped 5 bases from V and 3 bases from J, with 14 bases between. The CDR3 loop spans 14 amino acids. CDR1 is SEHNR, CDR2 FQNEAQ, per germline (reference sequence). The chain's CDR3 is CASSPGSTVYEQYF. The CDR3 DNA sequence: TGTGCCAGCAGCCCGGGCAGTACAGTCTACGAGCAGTACTTC.

The chain carries TRBV10-3 and TRBJ1-2; D remains ambiguous. The CDR3 consists of 13 residues. Germline V gene data show CDR1 as ENHRY and CDR2 as SYGVKD. Deletions cut 2 bases from V and 6 bases from J, with 10 bases between. The DNA of the CDR3 is TGTGCCATCAGTGAGATGTCCAGCCATGGCTACACCTTC. It specifies CAISEMSSHGYTF.

This clonotype has a handful of counts. The chain couples TRBV20-1 to TRBJ2-3; 9 bases map to TRBD1. V lost 6 bases and J lost 6; bases outside the gene matches: 7. Germline CDR1 and CDR2: DFQATT and SNEGSKA (reference sequence). The CDR3 length is 13 residues. CDR3 in DNA: TGCAGTGCCCAGGGACAGGGTACGGATACGCAGTATTTT. Its translation is CSAQGQGTDTQYF.